This TCR beta chain is from a study of molecular identifiers for immune sequencing clone quantification. About the research overall: Naive CD8 cell RNA, from roughly 20,000 or 100,000 cells, was split five ways in replicates, with four sequenced.

This clonotype was seen many times. TCRdb re-derived calls from the PCR reads in MiXCR, one entry per CDR3 protein. The repertoire includes under 600,000 distinct CDR3 sequences, roughly 26% of them detected once, and roughly 0.77% sits in the top ten. Germline lookup yields CDR1 MGHRA and CDR2 YSYEKL. The CDR3 extends over 15 amino acids. V lost 5 bases to trimming and J lost 8 bases; unmatched junction nucleotides: 10. The V call is TRBV4-1, the J call TRBJ1-4, with 8 nucleotides matching TRBD1. The sequencing input was naive CD8+ T cells from blood, with Jurkat cell RNA spiked in. The subset here: FACS-sorted CD8+CD4-CCR7+CD45RA+ naive T cells. The sequence was obtained from a human donor in good health. Some libraries in this study had Jurkat cell RNA spiked in. The CDR3 loop is CASSDGQGLGEKLFF. The CDR3 DNA is TGCGCCAGCAGCGATGGACAGGGATTAGGGGAAAAACTGTTTTTT.